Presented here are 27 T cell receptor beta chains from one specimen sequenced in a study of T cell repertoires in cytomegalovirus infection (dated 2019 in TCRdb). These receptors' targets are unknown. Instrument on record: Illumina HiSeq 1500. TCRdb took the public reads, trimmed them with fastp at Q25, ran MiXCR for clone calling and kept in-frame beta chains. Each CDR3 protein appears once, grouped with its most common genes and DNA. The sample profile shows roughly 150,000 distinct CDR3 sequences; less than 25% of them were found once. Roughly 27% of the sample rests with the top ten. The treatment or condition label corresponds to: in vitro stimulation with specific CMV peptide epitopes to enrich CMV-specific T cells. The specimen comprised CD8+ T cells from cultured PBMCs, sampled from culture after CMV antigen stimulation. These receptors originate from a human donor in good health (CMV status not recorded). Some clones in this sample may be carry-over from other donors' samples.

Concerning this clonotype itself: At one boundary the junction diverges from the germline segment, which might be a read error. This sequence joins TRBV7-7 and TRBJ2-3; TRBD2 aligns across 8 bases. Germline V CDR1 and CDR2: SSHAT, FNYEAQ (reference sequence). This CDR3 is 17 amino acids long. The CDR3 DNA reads TGTGCTAGCAGCCCGAGGAAAGCGGGGGCCCGCACAGATACGCAGTATTTT. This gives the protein CASSPRKAGARTDTQYF.

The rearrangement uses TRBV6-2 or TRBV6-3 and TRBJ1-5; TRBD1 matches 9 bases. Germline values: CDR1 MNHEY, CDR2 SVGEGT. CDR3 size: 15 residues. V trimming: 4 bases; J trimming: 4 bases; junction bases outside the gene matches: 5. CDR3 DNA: TGTGCCAGCAGTTGGGACAGGGCCCTTAATCAGCCCCAGCATTTT. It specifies CASSWDRALNQPQHF.

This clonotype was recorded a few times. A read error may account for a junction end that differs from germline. The CDR3 spells CASRTSGGAIQETQYF. CDR3 nucleotide sequence: TGCGCCAGCAGGACTAGCGGGGGAGCAATCCAAGAGACCCAGTACTTC. This sequence joins TRBV7-8 and TRBJ2-5, with TRBD2 matching over 13 bases. The CDR3 totals 16 residues. Germline V CDR1 and CDR2: SGHVS, FQNEAQ.

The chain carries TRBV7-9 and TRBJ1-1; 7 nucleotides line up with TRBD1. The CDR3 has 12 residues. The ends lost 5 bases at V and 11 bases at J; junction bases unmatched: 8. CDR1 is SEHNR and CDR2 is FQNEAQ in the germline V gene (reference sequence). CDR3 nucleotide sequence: TGTGCCAGCAGCCCTGGGACAGAGCGGGCTTTCTTT. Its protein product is CASSPGTERAFF.

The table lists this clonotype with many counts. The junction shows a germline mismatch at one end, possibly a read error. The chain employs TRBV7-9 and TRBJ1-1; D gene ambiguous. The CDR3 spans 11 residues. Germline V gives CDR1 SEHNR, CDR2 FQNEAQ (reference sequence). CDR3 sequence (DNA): TGTGCCAGCAGCTTAGTAGATCTCAGTGACTTT. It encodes CASSLVDLSDF. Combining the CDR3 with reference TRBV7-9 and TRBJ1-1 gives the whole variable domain DTGVSQNPRHKITKRGQNVTFRCDPISEHNRLYWYRQTLGQGPEFLTYFQNEAQLEKSRLLSDRFSAERPKGSFSTLEIQRTEQGDSAMYLCASSLVDLSDFGQGTRLTVV.

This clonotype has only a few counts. CDR3 sequence reads: CASSSTVDYSYEQYF. The CDR3 DNA reads TGTGCCAGCAGCTCGACAGTCGATTATTCCTACGAGCAGTACTTC. The chain couples TRBV13 to TRBJ2-7; the D gene is possibly TRBD1 (5 bases). The CDR3 has 15 amino acids. CDR1 is PRHDT and CDR2 is FYEKMQ in the germline V gene (reference sequence). V shed 4 bases and J shed 1 base, with 14 bases lying between them. The full variable domain, with the rest looked up from reference TRBV13 and TRBJ2-7, is AAGVIQSPRHLIKEKRETATLKCYPIPRHDTVYWYQQGPGQDPQFLISFYEKMQSDKGSIPDRFSAQQFSDYHSELNMSSLELGDSALYFCASSSTVDYSYEQYFGPGTRLTVT.

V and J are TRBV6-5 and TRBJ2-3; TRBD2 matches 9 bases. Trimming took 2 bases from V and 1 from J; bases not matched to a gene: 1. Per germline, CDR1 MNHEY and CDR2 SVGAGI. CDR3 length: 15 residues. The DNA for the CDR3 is TGTGCCAGCAGTTACGGCGGGGGGGGCACAGATACGCAGTATTTT. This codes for CASSYGGGGTDTQYF.

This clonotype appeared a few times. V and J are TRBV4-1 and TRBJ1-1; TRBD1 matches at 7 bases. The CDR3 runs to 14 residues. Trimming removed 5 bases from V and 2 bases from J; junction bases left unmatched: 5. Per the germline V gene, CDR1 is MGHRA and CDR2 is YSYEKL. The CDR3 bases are TGCGCCAGCAGCGTTACAGGGGCCAACACTGAAGCTTTCTTT. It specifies CASSVTGANTEAFF.

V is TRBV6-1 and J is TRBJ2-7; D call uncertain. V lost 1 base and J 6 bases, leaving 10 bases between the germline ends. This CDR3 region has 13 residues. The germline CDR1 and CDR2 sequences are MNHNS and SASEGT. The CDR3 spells CASSEEPKSEQYF. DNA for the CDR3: TGTGCCAGCAGTGAAGAGCCAAAGTCCGAGCAGTACTTC.

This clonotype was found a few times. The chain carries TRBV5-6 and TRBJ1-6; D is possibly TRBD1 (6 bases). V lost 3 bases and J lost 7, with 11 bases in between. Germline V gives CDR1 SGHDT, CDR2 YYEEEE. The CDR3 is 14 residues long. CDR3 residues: CASSSTGTNSPLHF. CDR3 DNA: TGTGCCAGCAGCTCGACAGGCACCAATTCACCCCTCCACTTT.

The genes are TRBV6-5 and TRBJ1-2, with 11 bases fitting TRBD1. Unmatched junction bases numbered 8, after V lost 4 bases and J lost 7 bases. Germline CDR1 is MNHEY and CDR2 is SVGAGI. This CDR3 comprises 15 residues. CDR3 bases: TGTGCCAGCAGTTTCGGGACAGGGGGAGGTGGTGGCTACACCTTC. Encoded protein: CASSFGTGGGGGYTF.

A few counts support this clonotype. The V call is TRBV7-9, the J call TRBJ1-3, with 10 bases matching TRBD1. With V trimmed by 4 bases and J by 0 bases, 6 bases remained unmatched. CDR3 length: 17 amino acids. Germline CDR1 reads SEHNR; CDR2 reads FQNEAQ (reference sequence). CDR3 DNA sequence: TGTGCCAGCAGCTCGGACAGGGGGTCCACCTCTGGAAACACCATATATTTT. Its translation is CASSSDRGSTSGNTIYF.

CDR3 DNA sequence: TGTGCCAGCAGTTACTCGATGACAGGGATCTCCTACGAGCAGTACTTC. Translation: CASSYSMTGISYEQYF. The V call is TRBV6-6, the J call TRBJ2-7, with TRBD1 matching 7 bases. Germline trimming cut 0 bases from V and 0 bases from J; bases unmatched to any gene: 5. The CDR3 contains 16 residues. Germline V gene data show CDR1 as MNHNY and CDR2 as SVGAGI (reference sequence).

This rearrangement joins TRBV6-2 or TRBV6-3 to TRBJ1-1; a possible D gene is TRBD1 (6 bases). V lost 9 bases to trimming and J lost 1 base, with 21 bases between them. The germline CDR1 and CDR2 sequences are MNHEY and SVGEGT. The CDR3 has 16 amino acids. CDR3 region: CASYTGQRAGNTEAFF. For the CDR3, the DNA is TGTGCCAGTTATACCGGACAGCGAGCGGGGAACACTGAAGCTTTCTTT.

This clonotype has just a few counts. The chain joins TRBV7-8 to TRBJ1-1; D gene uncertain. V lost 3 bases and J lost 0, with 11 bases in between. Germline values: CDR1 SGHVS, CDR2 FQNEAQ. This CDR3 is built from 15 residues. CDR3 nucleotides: TGTGCCAGCAGCTTGTCGCCAGAACTGAACACTGAAGCTTTCTTT. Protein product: CASSLSPELNTEAFF.

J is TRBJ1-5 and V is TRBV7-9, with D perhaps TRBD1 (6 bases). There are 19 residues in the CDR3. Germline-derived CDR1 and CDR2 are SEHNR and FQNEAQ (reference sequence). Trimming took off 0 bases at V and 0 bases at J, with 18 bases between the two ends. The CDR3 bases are TGTGCCAGCAGCTTAGCTAAACAGGGACCGTTTGATAGCAATCAGCCCCAGCATTTT. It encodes CASSLAKQGPFDSNQPQHF.

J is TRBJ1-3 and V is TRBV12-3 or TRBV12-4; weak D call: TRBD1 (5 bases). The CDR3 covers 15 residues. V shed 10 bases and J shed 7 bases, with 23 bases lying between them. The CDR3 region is CATWTGTAAWNTIYF. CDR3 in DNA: TGTGCCACTTGGACCGGGACGGCGGCTTGGAACACCATATATTTT.

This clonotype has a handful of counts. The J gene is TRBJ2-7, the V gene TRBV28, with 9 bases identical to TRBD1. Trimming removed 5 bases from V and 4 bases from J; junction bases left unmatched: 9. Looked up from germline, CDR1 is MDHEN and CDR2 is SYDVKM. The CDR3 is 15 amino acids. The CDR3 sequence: CASSHRDRAFYEQYF. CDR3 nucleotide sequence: TGTGCCAGCAGTCACCGGGACAGGGCCTTTTACGAGCAGTACTTC.

DNA for the CDR3: TGTGCCAGCAGTGAAGCGGGGGGGGCTCGCAATCAGCCCCAGCATTTT. Encoded protein: CASSEAGGARNQPQHF. V and J are TRBV6-1 and TRBJ1-5; D is possibly TRBD1 (6 bases). V lost 0 bases and J lost 2, with 11 bases in between. This CDR3 contains 16 residues. Germline loops: CDR1 MNHNS, CDR2 SASEGT.

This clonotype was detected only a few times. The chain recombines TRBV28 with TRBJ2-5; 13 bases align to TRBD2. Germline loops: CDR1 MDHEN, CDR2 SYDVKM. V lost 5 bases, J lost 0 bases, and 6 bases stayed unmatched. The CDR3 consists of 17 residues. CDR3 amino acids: CASSPGTSGAYQETQYF. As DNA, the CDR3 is TGTGCCAGCAGTCCCGGGACTAGCGGGGCGTACCAAGAGACCCAGTACTTC.

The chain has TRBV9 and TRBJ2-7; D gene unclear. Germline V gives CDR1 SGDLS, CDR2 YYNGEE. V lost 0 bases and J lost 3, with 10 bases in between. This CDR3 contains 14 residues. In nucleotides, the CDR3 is TGTGCCAGCAGCGTAGACCCAGAAGTCTACGAGCAGTACTTC. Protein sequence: CASSVDPEVYEQYF.

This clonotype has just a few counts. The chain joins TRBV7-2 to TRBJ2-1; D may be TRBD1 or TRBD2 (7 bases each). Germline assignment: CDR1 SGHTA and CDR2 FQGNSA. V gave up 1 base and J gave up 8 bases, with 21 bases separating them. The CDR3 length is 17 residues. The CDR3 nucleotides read TGTGCCAGCAGCTTAGAAATGGAGGGGGCGCGGGGGTATGAGCAGTTCTTC. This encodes CASSLEMEGARGYEQFF.

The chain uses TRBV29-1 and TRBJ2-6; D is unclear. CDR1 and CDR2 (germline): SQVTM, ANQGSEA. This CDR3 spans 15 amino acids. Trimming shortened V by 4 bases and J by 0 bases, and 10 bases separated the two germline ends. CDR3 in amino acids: CSVVSVSSGANVLTF. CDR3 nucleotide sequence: TGCAGCGTTGTAAGTGTGAGCTCTGGGGCCAACGTCCTGACTTTC.

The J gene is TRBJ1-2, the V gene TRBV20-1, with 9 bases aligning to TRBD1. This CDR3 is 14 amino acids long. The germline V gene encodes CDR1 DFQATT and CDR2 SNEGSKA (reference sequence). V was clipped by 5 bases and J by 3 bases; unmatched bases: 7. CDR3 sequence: CSARRTGVDYGYTF. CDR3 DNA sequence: TGCAGTGCTCGACGGACAGGGGTAGACTATGGCTACACCTTC.

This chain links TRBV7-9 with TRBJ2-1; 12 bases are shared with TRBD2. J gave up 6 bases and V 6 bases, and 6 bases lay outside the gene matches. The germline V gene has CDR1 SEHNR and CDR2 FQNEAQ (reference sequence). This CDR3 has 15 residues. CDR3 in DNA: TGTGCCAGCAGAAAACCTAGCGGGGGGGCCAATGAGCAGTTCTTC. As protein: CASRKPSGGANEQFF.

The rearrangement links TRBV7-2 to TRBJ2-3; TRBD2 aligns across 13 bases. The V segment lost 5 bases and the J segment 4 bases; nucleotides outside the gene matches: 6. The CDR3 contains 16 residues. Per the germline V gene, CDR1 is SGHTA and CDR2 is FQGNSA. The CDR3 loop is CASSLGLAGAPDTQYF. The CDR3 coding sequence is TGTGCCAGCAGCCTAGGACTAGCGGGAGCCCCAGATACGCAGTATTTT.

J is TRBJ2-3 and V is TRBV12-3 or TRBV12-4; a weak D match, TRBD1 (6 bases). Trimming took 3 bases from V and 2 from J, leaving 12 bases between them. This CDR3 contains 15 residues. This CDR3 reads CASSFLGGDTDTQYF. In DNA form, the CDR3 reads TGTGCCAGCAGTTTCTTAGGGGGAGACACAGATACGCAGTATTTT.